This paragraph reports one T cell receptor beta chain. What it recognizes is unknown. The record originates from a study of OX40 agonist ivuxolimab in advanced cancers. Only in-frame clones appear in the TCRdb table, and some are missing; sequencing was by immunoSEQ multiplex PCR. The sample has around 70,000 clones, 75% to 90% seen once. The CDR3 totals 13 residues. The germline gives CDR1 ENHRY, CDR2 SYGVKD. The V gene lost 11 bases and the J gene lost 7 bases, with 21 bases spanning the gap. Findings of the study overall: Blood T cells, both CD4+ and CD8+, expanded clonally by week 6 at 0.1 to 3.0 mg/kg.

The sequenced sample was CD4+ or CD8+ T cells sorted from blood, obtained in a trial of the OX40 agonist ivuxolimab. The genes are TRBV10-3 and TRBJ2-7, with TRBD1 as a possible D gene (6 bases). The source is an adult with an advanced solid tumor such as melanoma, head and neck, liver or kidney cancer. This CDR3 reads CAAHRDTLMEQYF. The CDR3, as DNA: TGTGCCGCGCACCGGGACACACTAATGGAGCAGTACTTC.